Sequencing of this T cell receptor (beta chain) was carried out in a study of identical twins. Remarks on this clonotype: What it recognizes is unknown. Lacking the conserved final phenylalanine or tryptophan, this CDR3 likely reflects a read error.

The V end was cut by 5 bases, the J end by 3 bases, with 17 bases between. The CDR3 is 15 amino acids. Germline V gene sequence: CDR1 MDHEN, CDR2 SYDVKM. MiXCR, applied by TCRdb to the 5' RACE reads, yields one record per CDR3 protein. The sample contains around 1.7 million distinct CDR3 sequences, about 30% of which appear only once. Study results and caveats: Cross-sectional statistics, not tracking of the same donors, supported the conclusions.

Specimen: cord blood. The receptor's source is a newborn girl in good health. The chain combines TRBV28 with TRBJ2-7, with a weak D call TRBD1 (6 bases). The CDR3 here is CASSPRTDTRYEQYL. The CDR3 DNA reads TGTGCCAGCAGTCCCCGGACAGACACACGCTACGAGCAGTACTTG.